Listed below are T cell receptor beta chains from one sample, sequenced in a study of blood T cell repertoires in COVID-19. The data were produced by immunoSEQ multiplex PCR, yet TCRdb's version contains in-frame clones alone and is incomplete. Among over 150,000 clones listed, roughly 83% were seen once. The sequencing sample was made of peripheral blood. The origin of the receptors is an elderly woman with active or convalescent COVID-19. Each CDR3 is given with its conserved first and last residue. Fields, in order: D gene, J gene, V gene, clone size, CDR3 protein, CDR3 DNA. The D gene is left open where the match is weak. Clone size, where shown, is once, few, many, or a class for clones that have expanded.

TRBD2 | TRBJ2-5 | TRBV6-5 | . | CASSPWGGNQETQYF | TGTGCCAGCAGTCCGTGGGGGGGTAACCAAGAGACCCAGTACTTC
TRBD1 | TRBJ2-7 | TRBV16 | . | CASSRLGQEYYEQYF | TGTGCCAGCAGCCGTTTGGGACAGGAATACTACGAGCAGTACTTC
TRBD1 | TRBJ2-5 | TRBV7-2 | . | CASSSLPGGQETQYF | TGTGCCAGCAGCTCCCTCCCAGGGGGACAAGAGACCCAGTACTTC
. | TRBJ2-7 | TRBV5-1 | . | CASSLERQGLLSYEQYF | TGCGCCAGCAGCTTGGAGAGGCAGGGCCTCCTCTCCTACGAGCAGTACTTC
. | TRBJ1-1 | TRBV6-1 | . | CASSELRLNTEAFF | TGTGCCAGCAGTGAACTGCGATTGAACACTGAAGCTTTCTTT
TRBD1 | TRBJ2-4 | TRBV7-2 | . | CASTTPGQRNIQYF | TGTGCCAGCACCACACCGGGACAGAGGAACATTCAGTACTTC
. | TRBJ2-7 | TRBV7-8 | . | CASSLGLAGASYEQYF | TGTGCCAGCAGCTTAGGGCTGGCGGGGGCCTCCTACGAGCAGTACTTC
TRBD1 | TRBJ2-7 | TRBV27 | . | CASSLYGTEWKPYEQYF | TGTGCCAGCAGTTTATATGGGACAGAATGGAAACCGTACGAGCAGTACTTC
TRBD1 | TRBJ1-2 | TRBV6-6 | . | CASRTDRRYGYTF | TGTGCCAGCAGAACGGACAGGCGCTATGGCTACACCTTC
. | TRBJ1-3 | TRBV6-5 | once | CASSYSQGDTIYF | TGTGCCAGCAGTTACTCGCAGGGTGACACCATATATTTT
. | TRBJ1-5 | TRBV5-6 | . | CASSLTGGAGQPQHF | TGTGCCAGCAGCTTGACGGGGGGGGCTGGTCAGCCCCAGCATTTT
. | TRBJ2-5 | TRBV11-3 | . | CASSLGQRETQYF | TGTGCCAGCAGCCTGGGGCAACGGGAGACCCAGTACTTC
. | TRBJ2-5 | TRBV14 | . | CASSQEGGLWETQYF | TGTGCCAGCAGCCAAGAAGGAGGGCTTTGGGAGACCCAGTACTTC
. | TRBJ1-2 | TRBV7-2 | once | CASSPGGNGNYGYTF | TGTGCCAGCAGCCCCGGGGGGAACGGTAACTATGGCTACACCTTC
. | TRBJ1-1 | TRBV5-8 | . | CASRRRQFVTEAFF | TGTGCCAGCAGACGCAGGCAGTTCGTCACTGAAGCTTTCTTT
. | TRBJ1-5 | TRBV10-2 | . | CATTDSNQPQHF | TGCGCCACCACAGATAGCAATCAGCCCCAGCATTTT
. | TRBJ1-2 | TRBV4-1 | . | CASSQGGYYGYTF | TGCGCCAGCAGCCAAGGAGGATACTATGGCTACACCTTC
. | TRBJ1-4 | TRBV2 | . | CASGGGITSNEKLFF | TGTGCCAGCGGGGGGGGCATCACGTCTAATGAAAAACTGTTTTTT
TRBD1 | TRBJ1-1 | TRBV27 | once | CASSFHEGAGTEAFF | TGTGCCAGCAGCTTTCACGAGGGGGCGGGCACTGAAGCTTTCTTT
. | TRBJ1-5 | TRBV7-2 | . | CASSSARDQPQHF | TGTGCCAGCAGCTCCGCCAGGGATCAGCCCCAGCATTTT
TRBD1 | TRBJ2-2 | TRBV27 | . | CASSLRPGQTNTGELFF | TGTGCCAGCAGCCTTCGACCGGGACAGACGAACACCGGGGAGCTGTTTTTT
. | TRBJ1-2 | TRBV7-9 | . | CASSLEEGSGYTF | TGTGCCAGCAGCTTAGAGGAAGGGAGCGGCTACACCTTC
TRBD1 | TRBJ2-6 | TRBV19 | once | CASSHFAGTGGSGANVLTF | TGTGCCAGTAGCCATTTCGCCGGGACAGGGGGGTCTGGGGCCAACGTCCTGACTTTC
. | TRBJ1-2 | TRBV7-9 | few | CASSLAGRSGYTF | TGTGCCAGCAGCTTAGCTGGGAGAAGTGGCTACACCTTC
TRBD1 | TRBJ2-7 | TRBV12-3/TRBV12-4 | . | CASRGQGTYEQYF | TGTGCCAGCAGGGGACAGGGCACCTACGAGCAGTACTTC
. | TRBJ1-2 | TRBV9 | few | CASSAGSSGGYGYTF | TGTGCCAGCAGCGCGGGGTCTTCGGGTGGCTATGGCTACACCTTC
TRBD2 | TRBJ2-1 | TRBV9 | . | CASRGRSLRGKKNEQFF | TGTGCCAGCAGGGGAAGGAGCTTGCGGGGGAAGAAAAATGAGCAGTTCTTC
TRBD2 | TRBJ2-3 | TRBV9 | . | CASSGPISGGTTDTQYF | TGTGCCAGCAGCGGACCCATAAGCGGGGGGACCACAGATACGCAGTATTTT
TRBD1 | TRBJ1-2 | TRBV4-1 | . | CASRALQGASDGYTF | TGCGCCAGCAGGGCACTGCAGGGGGCGTCGGATGGCTACACCTTC
. | TRBJ1-6 | TRBV5-1 | . | CASSDPGLNSPLHF | TGCGCCAGCAGCGACCCCGGGTTGAATTCACCCCTCCACTTT
. | TRBJ1-3 | TRBV6-6 | . | CASSPAGTRHGNTIYF | TGTGCCAGCAGTCCAGCGGGGACACGCCACGGAAACACCATATATTTT
TRBD1 | TRBJ1-1 | TRBV29-1 | few | CSAQGTAYAEAFF | TGCAGCGCCCAAGGGACAGCCTACGCTGAAGCTTTCTTT
. | TRBJ1-2 | TRBV15 | once | CATANRNYGYTF | TGTGCCACCGCGAACAGGAACTATGGCTACACCTTC
. | TRBJ1-3 | TRBV7-2 | . | CASSLNSRNTIYF | TGTGCCAGCAGCTTAAACAGTAGAAACACCATATATTTT
TRBD1 | TRBJ1-5 | TRBV7-2 | . | CASSLAQGNSNQPQHF | TGTGCCAGCAGCTTAGCACAGGGGAATAGCAATCAGCCCCAGCATTTT
. | TRBJ2-3 | TRBV9 | . | CASSVDGVRTDTQYF | TGTGCCAGCAGCGTAGACGGGGTTCGCACAGATACGCAGTATTTT
. | TRBJ2-7 | TRBV9 | . | CASSVDGGSYEQYF | TGTGCCAGCAGCGTAGACGGCGGATCCTACGAGCAGTACTTC
TRBD2 | TRBJ2-1 | TRBV7-2 | . | CASSRTSGGGYEQFF | TGTGCCAGCAGCAGGACTAGCGGGGGGGGATATGAGCAGTTCTTC
TRBD1 | TRBJ2-2 | TRBV19 | . | CASSARQGTGELFF | TGTGCCAGTAGTGCCCGACAGGGAACCGGGGAGCTGTTTTTT
. | TRBJ1-4 | TRBV12-3/TRBV12-4 | . | CASSLVKSGKLFF | TGTGCCAGCAGCTTGGTAAAATCCGGAAAACTGTTTTTT
TRBD1 | TRBJ1-1 | TRBV7-9 | once | CASSLEGAFNTEAFF | TGTGCCAGCAGCTTAGAGGGGGCTTTTAACACTGAAGCTTTCTTT
. | TRBJ2-1 | TRBV29-1 | . | CSAGGSPHNEQFF | TGCAGCGCAGGAGGGTCCCCCCACAATGAGCAGTTCTTC
. | TRBJ2-7 | TRBV4-1 | few | CASSQGPRQYF | TGCGCCAGCAGCCAAGGGCCACGGCAGTACTTC
TRBD1 | TRBJ2-1 | TRBV27 | . | CASTFVTGTGFHEQFF | TGTGCCAGCACCTTCGTCACCGGGACAGGCTTCCATGAGCAGTTCTTC
. | TRBJ1-1 | TRBV7-2 | . | CASRPTGRTEAFF | TGTGCCAGCAGACCTACAGGAAGGACTGAAGCTTTCTTT